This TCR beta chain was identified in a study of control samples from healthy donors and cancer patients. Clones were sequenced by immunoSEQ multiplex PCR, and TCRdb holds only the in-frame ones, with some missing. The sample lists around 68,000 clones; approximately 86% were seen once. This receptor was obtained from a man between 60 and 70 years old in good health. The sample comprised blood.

The chain's CDR3 is CASLLLAGDEQFF. The CDR3 coding sequence is TGTGCCAGCCTTCTTCTAGCGGGAGATGAGCAGTTCTTC. This chain connects TRBV7-8 to TRBJ2-1; 10 bases line up with TRBD2. The J segment lost 8 bases and the V segment lost 8 bases, leaving 6 bases of the junction unmatched. Looked up from germline, CDR1 is SGHVS and CDR2 is FQNEAQ. The CDR3 loop spans 13 amino acids. The variable domain in full, with the rest retrieved from reference TRBV7-8 and TRBJ2-1, is GAGVSQSPRYKVAKRGQDVALRCDPISGHVSLFWYQQALGQGPEFLTYFQNEAQLDKSGLPSDRFFAERPEGSVSTLKIQRTQQEDSAVYLCASLLLAGDEQFFGPGTRLTVL.